This T cell receptor (beta chain) is from a study of vaccination and CD4 T cells after COVID-19. For the study at large: The peptides that stimulated the cells were overlapping spike peptides from SARS-CoV-2, HCoV-NL63, HCoV-OC43 and HCoV-229E. Study results and limitations: Spike mono-reactivity held for 304 of 307 vaccine-specific clones in convalescent patients.

This clonotype was seen more than once but under ten times. The antigen is not known. Documented treatment: 10-day PBMC culture with coronavirus spike peptide pools or control peptides (ViraFEST assay). Once peptide pools had expanded antigen-specific T cells, ViraFEST sequenced TCRs. Sequencing of cultured CD4+ T cell DNA used the Oncomine TCR Beta short-read assay. One entry per CDR3 protein, called by TCRdb with MiXCR from the PCR reads. The sample records roughly 15,000 distinct CDR3 sequences, roughly two fifths being singletons. The clonotype originates from a human donor who had recovered from COVID-19. Sequencing was carried out using CD4+ T cells from blood, cultured in vitro.

The CDR3 nucleotides are TGTGCCAGTAGTATTGGGACAGCGAAAGAGACCCAGTACTTC. Translation gives CASSIGTAKETQYF. The chain links TRBV19 to TRBJ2-5; 7 bases align to TRBD1. The CDR3 totals 14 residues. In germline, CDR1 is LNHDA, CDR2 SQIVND (reference sequence). The ends lost 3 bases at V and 3 bases at J; junction bases unmatched: 4.